Many counts were recorded for the clone carrying this T cell receptor beta chain. Its antigen is currently unknown. Time point described: newly diagnosed GD, antithyroid drugs for less than 3 months. PBMCs were the source of the RNA used for TCR sequencing. Patients were from an endocrinology department in Xi'an, China. With iRepertoire HTBI primers and Arm-PCR of CDR3 regions, TCR beta libraries were built. TCRdb used MiXCR to reprocess the multiplex PCR reads, holding one entry per CDR3 protein. The data contain about 620,000 distinct CDR3 sequences, around 15% of them singletons. V was shortened by 3 bases and J by 7 bases, with 12 bases between the two germline ends. Per germline, CDR1 SQVTM and CDR2 ANQGSEA. CDR3 size: 12 residues. The record originates from a study of regulatory T cells in long-lasting Graves disease. The study, taken as a whole, reports: With a small sample size, accuracy may have been reduced.

This sample was also put to use in a study of T cells in Graves' hyperthyroidism and ophthalmopathy. That paper states: Patients between 18 and 65 years old had hyperthyroidism, newly diagnosed and lasting under 2 months. Ophthalmopathy was told apart from stable hyperthyroidism by a 13 V-J model.

The sequencing used peripheral blood mononuclear cells (PBMCs), collected at new diagnosis, from a patient treated with antithyroid drugs. This TCR came from a woman younger than 45 with Graves disease. This chain connects TRBV29-1 to TRBJ1-2, with D maybe TRBD1 (5 bases). The CDR3 here is CSVEGAGRGYTF. In nucleotides, the CDR3 is TGCAGCGTTGAGGGCGCGGGACGTGGCTACACCTTC.